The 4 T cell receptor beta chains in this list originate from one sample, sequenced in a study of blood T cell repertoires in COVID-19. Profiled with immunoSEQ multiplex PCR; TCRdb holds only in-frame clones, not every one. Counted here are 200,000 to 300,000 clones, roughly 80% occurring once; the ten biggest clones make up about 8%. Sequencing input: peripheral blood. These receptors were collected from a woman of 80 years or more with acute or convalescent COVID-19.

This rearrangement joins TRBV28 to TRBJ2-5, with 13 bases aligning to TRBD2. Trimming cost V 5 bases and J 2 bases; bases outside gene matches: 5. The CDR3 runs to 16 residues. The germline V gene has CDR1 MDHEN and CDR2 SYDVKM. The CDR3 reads CASSQGLAGEQETQYF. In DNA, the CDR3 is TGTGCCAGCAGTCAAGGACTAGCGGGAGAACAAGAGACCCAGTACTTC.

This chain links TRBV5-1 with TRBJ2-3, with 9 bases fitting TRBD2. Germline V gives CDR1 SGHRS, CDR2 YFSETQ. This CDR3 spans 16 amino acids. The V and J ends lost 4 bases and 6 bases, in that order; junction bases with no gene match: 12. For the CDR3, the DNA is TGCGCCAGCAGCCCCCGGGAGCGGGGGGCTGGGGATACGCAGTATTTT. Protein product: CASSPRERGAGDTQYF.

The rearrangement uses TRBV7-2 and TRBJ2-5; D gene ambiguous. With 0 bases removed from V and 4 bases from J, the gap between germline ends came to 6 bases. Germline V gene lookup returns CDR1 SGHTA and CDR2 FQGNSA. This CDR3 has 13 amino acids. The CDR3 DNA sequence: TGTGCCAGCAGCTTAGCCAGAGGAGAGACCCAGTACTTC. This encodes CASSLARGETQYF.

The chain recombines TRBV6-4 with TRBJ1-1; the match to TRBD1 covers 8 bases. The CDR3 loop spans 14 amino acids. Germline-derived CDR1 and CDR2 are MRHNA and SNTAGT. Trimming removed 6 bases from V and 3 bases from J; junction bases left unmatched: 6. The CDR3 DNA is TGTGCCAGCAGGGAACAGGGGGATGACACTGAAGCTTTCTTT. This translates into CASREQGDDTEAFF.